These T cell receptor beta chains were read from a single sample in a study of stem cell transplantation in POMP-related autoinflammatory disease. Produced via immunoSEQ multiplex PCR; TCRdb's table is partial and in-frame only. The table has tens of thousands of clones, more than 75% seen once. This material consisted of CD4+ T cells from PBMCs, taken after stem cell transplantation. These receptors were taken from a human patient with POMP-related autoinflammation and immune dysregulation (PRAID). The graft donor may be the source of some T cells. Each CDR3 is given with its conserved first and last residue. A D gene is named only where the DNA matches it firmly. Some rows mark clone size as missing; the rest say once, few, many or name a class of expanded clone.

TGTGCCAGCAGCGTAGGGGGCCTCAATCAGCCCCAGCATTTT	CASSVGGLNQPQHF	-	-	TRBV9	TRBJ1-5
TGTGCCAGCAGCCCAGGCTTAGGGGGGCGGAATTCACCCCTCCACTTT	CASSPGLGGRNSPLHF	-	-	TRBV3-1/TRBV3-2	TRBJ1-6
TGTGCCAGCAGCCCTCCGGGGGTGGACATTCAGTACTTC	CASSPPGVDIQYF	-	-	TRBV28	TRBJ2-4
TGTGCCAGCTCACCATCTCGGTCGCTAGAGGGGAATGAGCAGTTCTTC	CASSPSRSLEGNEQFF	-	-	TRBV18	TRBJ2-1
TGTGCCACCAGTGATTCTCCAGGGACAGATACGCAGTATTTT	CATSDSPGTDTQYF	-	-	TRBV24-1	TRBJ2-3
TGTGCCAGCAGGGACCGTTGGGGCAATCAGCCCCAGCATTTT	CASRDRWGNQPQHF	-	-	TRBV27	TRBJ1-5
TGTGCCAGCAGTTTGGACAGGGGCCCCTACAATGAGCAGTTCTTC	CASSLDRGPYNEQFF	TRBD1	-	TRBV5-4	TRBJ2-1
TGTGCCATCAGTGAGTCGGCCGGGCAGATCCCCCTCCACTTT	CAISESAGQIPLHF	-	-	TRBV10-3	TRBJ1-6
TGTGCCAGCTCGCCCGACAGTAATGAAAAACTGTTTTTT	CASSPDSNEKLFF	-	-	TRBV18	TRBJ1-4
TGTGCCAGCAGCCGCCCCAATCAGCCCCAGCATTTT	CASSRPNQPQHF	-	-	TRBV5-4	TRBJ1-5
TGTGCCAGCAGTTATCTGCAGGGACAGCCCCAGCATTTT	CASSYLQGQPQHF	-	-	TRBV6-4	TRBJ1-5
TGCAGCGTTGTAAGCTCCTACAATGAGCAGTTCTTC	CSVVSSYNEQFF	-	once	TRBV29-1	TRBJ2-1
TGTGCCAGCAGCCAAGTAAGTCGGGATCAAGAGACCCAGTACTTC	CASSQVSRDQETQYF	-	-	TRBV3-1/TRBV3-2	TRBJ2-5
TGTGCCAGCAGCCAAGACCCGGGGGATGAAAAACTGTTTTTT	CASSQDPGDEKLFF	-	-	TRBV3-1/TRBV3-2	TRBJ1-4
TGTGCCAGCAGGGAGGGTCACGAGCAGTACTTC	CASREGHEQYF	-	once	TRBV6-5	TRBJ2-7
TGCGCCAGCAGCTTGACCGGGACATTCCAAGAGACCCAGTACTTC	CASSLTGTFQETQYF	-	-	TRBV5-1	TRBJ2-5
TGTGCCAGCAGCGCGGGACTAGCGGGGGATGAGCAGTTCTTC	CASSAGLAGDEQFF	TRBD2	-	TRBV5-4	TRBJ2-1
TGCGCCAGCAGCTTGTTTGGGGGAGAGACAGATACGCAGTATTTT	CASSLFGGETDTQYF	-	once	TRBV5-1	TRBJ2-3
TGCGCCAGCAGCTTAGGACTAGCAGGAATGGAGACCCAGTACTTC	CASSLGLAGMETQYF	TRBD2	-	TRBV5-1	TRBJ2-5
TGTGCCAGCAGTTCGGGACAGGCAGATACGCAGTATTTT	CASSSGQADTQYF	TRBD1	once	TRBV2	TRBJ2-3
TGTGCCAGCAGTGAAGACTCCACCTACAATGAGCAGTTCTTC	CASSEDSTYNEQFF	-	-	TRBV2	TRBJ2-1
TGTGCCAGCAGCACAGTGTACTTAAAACACACTGAAGCTTTCTTT	CASSTVYLKHTEAFF	-	-	TRBV6-5	TRBJ1-1
TGTGCCAGCAGCTCAACAAGCAGGGGTCCCCGGGATGAGCAGTTCTTC	CASSSTSRGPRDEQFF	-	-	TRBV7-9	TRBJ2-1
TGCGCCAGCAGCTTCCGGGAAACAGAAGGTGATGGCTACACCTTC	CASSFRETEGDGYTF	-	-	TRBV5-1	TRBJ1-2
TGCAGCGTCCAGGGGTCTGGGGCCAACGTCCTGACTTTC	CSVQGSGANVLTF	-	-	TRBV29-1	TRBJ2-6
TGTGCCAGCAGCTTAGCGATTGAGGGGTCTGGAAACACCATATATTTT	CASSLAIEGSGNTIYF	-	-	TRBV7-9	TRBJ1-3
TGTGCCAGCAGTTTCAGGGCCGAGGAAAAACTGTTTTTT	CASSFRAEEKLFF	-	-	TRBV12-3/TRBV12-4	TRBJ1-4
TGTGCCAGCAGCCCATGGACTAGCGGCTCCTACGAGCAGTACTTC	CASSPWTSGSYEQYF	TRBD2	-	TRBV7-9	TRBJ2-7
TGCGCCAGCAGCTCCCTCCGGGACAGGGGGCGCGGGTCTAACACCGGGGAGCTGTTTTTT	CASSSLRDRGRGSNTGELFF	TRBD1	-	TRBV5-1	TRBJ2-2
TGTGCCAGCAGCCAAGTCCCGGGAGCGTACAATGAGCAGTTCTTC	CASSQVPGAYNEQFF	-	-	TRBV3-1/TRBV3-2	TRBJ2-1
TGTGCCAGCAGCCCCCAAGCGGGGGGGCTCACAGATACGCAGTATTTT	CASSPQAGGLTDTQYF	TRBD2	-	TRBV3-1/TRBV3-2	TRBJ2-3
TGTGCCACCAGCAGAGCCCCTTTTTCTAGCAATCAGCCCCAGCATTTT	CATSRAPFSSNQPQHF	-	-	TRBV15	TRBJ1-5
TGTGCCAGCAGCCCACAGGGGACCGGGGAGCTGTTTTTT	CASSPQGTGELFF	TRBD1	-	TRBV6-5	TRBJ2-2
TGTGCCAGCAGACTGAATCTGAACACTGAAGCTTTCTTT	CASRLNLNTEAFF	-	-	TRBV7-3	TRBJ1-1
TGTGCCAGCAGTTTGGGGCAGGGGTTTTCACCCCTCCACTTT	CASSLGQGFSPLHF	-	-	TRBV28	TRBJ1-6
TGTGCCAGCAGCTTGGTAGGGCGGCTGGGAGAGACCCAGTACTTC	CASSLVGRLGETQYF	-	-	TRBV5-4	TRBJ2-5